This T cell receptor (beta chain) came from a study of lymphopenia after photon versus proton radiotherapy. Study results and limitations: In patients who died, overall survival fell as post-nadir TCR diversity dropped more. Photon-treated patients lost naive T cells and TCR diversity; proton-treated stayed stable. Authors raise, but do not show, better survival with proton therapy. After lymphocyte nadir, photon-treated repertoires showed oligoclonal expansion, especially CD8+ Temra.

The method was immunoSEQ multiplex PCR; TCRdb's version includes in-frame clones alone and lacks a portion of them. Of about 27,000 clones detected, 87% appear once; the ten largest clones hold roughly 18%. On this clone itself: Its antigen remains unknown.

Germline-derived CDR1 and CDR2 are SGHRS and YFSETQ. The CDR3 spans 14 residues. V dropped 1 base and J dropped 4 bases, with 12 bases sitting between them. The sequenced sample was peripheral blood, obtained from a patient treated with photon-based radiotherapy. The receptor was derived from a man aged 50 to 59 with gastric cancer. The chain has TRBV5-1 and TRBJ2-7; a possible D gene is TRBD2 (5 bases). For the CDR3, the DNA is TGCGCCAGCAGCTTGTCGGGAACCACATACGAGCAGTACTTC. Translating gives CASSLSGTTYEQYF. Full variable domain (rest looked up from reference TRBV5-1 and TRBJ2-7): KAGVTQTPRYLIKTRGQQVTLSCSPISGHRSVSWYQQTPGQGLQFLFEYFSETQRNKGNFPGRFSGRQFSNSRSEMNVSTLELGDSALYLCASSLSGTTYEQYFGPGTRLTVT.